The 20 T cell receptor beta chains presented below share a single source sample, sequenced in a study of cytomegalovirus exposure and HLA in healthy donors. In the PCR, 60 Vbeta and 13 Jbeta primers were used. The method was immunoSEQ multiplex PCR; TCRdb's version includes in-frame clones alone and lacks a portion of them. The sample holds about 99,000 clones, 79% seen once. Source material: PBMCs. The source is a male donor in good health and CMV-seropositive.

This clone was observed a handful of times. The rearrangement links TRBV9 to TRBJ1-1, with D possibly being TRBD1 (5 bases). Germline V CDR1 and CDR2: SGDLS, YYNGEE. The CDR3 totals 14 residues. The V end was cut by 1 base, the J end by 5 bases, with 12 bases between. CDR3 protein: CASSVSAGGTEAFF. CDR3 nucleotide sequence: TGTGCCAGCAGCGTATCAGCGGGGGGGACTGAAGCTTTCTTT.

This sequence joins TRBV4-2 and TRBJ1-5; TRBD1 matches 8 bases. CDR1 and CDR2 from the germline V gene are LGHNA and YNFKEQ. The CDR3 totals 15 residues. Trimming cost V 3 bases and J 3 bases; bases outside gene matches: 4. DNA for the CDR3: TGTGCCAGCAGCCATGGACAGGGACACAATCAGCCCCAGCATTTT. Amino acids: CASSHGQGHNQPQHF.

This rearrangement joins TRBV5-4 to TRBJ2-2, with 9 positions matching TRBD2. Germline loops: CDR1 SGHNT, CDR2 YYREEE (reference sequence). CDR3 size: 16 residues. V was pared by 0 bases and J by 3 bases, with 3 bases of the junction left unmatched. The CDR3 coding sequence is TGTGCCAGCAGCTTGGGAGCTAGCGGGGACACCGGGGAGCTGTTTTTT. Encoded protein: CASSLGASGDTGELFF.

The chain recombines TRBV6-1 with TRBJ2-1; TRBD2 is a possible D gene (6 bases). CDR3 length: 16 residues. The V end lost 3 bases, the J end lost 7 bases, and 19 bases lay between the germline ends. Germline V gene lookup returns CDR1 MNHNS and CDR2 SASEGT. The CDR3 DNA follows: TGTGCCAGCAGTGAGTCAGGGACGGGGGATTGGAATGAGCAGTTCTTC. Its translation: CASSESGTGDWNEQFF.

The chain has TRBV29-1 and TRBJ2-5, with 10 bases lining up with TRBD1. From germline, CDR1 is SQVTM and CDR2 ANQGSEA. This CDR3 comprises 14 residues. J gave up 5 bases and V 8 bases, and 11 bases lay outside the gene matches. CDR3 nucleotides: TGCAGCTCCTCCGCGACAGGGGGCCGGGAGACCCAGTACTTC. It specifies CSSSATGGRETQYF.

This clone was recorded once. The chain has TRBV18 and TRBJ1-1; 7 bases align to TRBD1. The CDR3 length is 18 residues. Germline V gene sequence: CDR1 KGHSH, CDR2 LQKENI. The junction had 14 bases not matched to a gene; V was cut back by 3 bases and J by 1 base. Here the CDR3 reads CASSPLDTYRGTNTEAFF. In nucleotides, the CDR3 is TGTGCCAGCTCACCCCTCGATACATACAGGGGCACGAACACTGAAGCTTTCTTT.

In this sample, this clone turned up once. The rearrangement links TRBV10-3 to TRBJ2-7; 11 nucleotides match TRBD2. Per the germline V gene, CDR1 is ENHRY and CDR2 is SYGVKD. The CDR3 runs 16 residues. The V and J ends lost 0 bases and 1 base, in that order; junction bases with no gene match: 2. The CDR3 here is CAISESLAGGSYEQYF. CDR3 nucleotide sequence: TGTGCCATCAGTGAGTCGCTAGCGGGGGGTTCCTACGAGCAGTACTTC.

This chain links TRBV6-6 with TRBJ1-4, with D perhaps matching TRBD1 (6 bases). Trimming removed 6 bases at V and 4 bases at J, with 15 bases between. The CDR3 covers 15 residues. From germline, CDR1 is MNHNY and CDR2 SVGAGI (reference sequence). CDR3 amino acids: CASRRRGEGNEKLFF. CDR3 nucleotide sequence: TGTGCCAGCAGACGCAGGGGAGAGGGTAATGAAAAACTGTTTTTT.

The rearrangement uses TRBV7-2 and TRBJ2-1, with 8 positions matching TRBD1. In germline, CDR1 is SGHTA, CDR2 FQGNSA. V shed 5 bases and J 1 base; nucleotides not matched to a gene: 4. CDR3 size: 15 residues. The CDR3 region is CASSPGQGSYNEQFF. As DNA, the CDR3 is TGTGCCAGCAGCCCCGGACAGGGTTCCTACAATGAGCAGTTCTTC.

This sequence joins TRBV13 and TRBJ2-1; no clear D gene. The CDR3 covers 15 residues. Germline CDR1 PRHDT, CDR2 FYEKMQ (reference sequence). The V gene lost 5 bases and the J gene lost 0 bases, with 11 bases spanning the gap. CDR3 loop: CASSPPWSSYNEQFF. The CDR3 DNA is TGTGCCAGCAGCCCACCCTGGAGCTCCTACAATGAGCAGTTCTTC.

The chain is built from TRBV5-1 and TRBJ2-5; TRBD1 matches 8 bases. TRBJ2-7 explains the end of the DNA better; the J call may be wrong. Germline values: CDR1 SGHRS, CDR2 YFSETQ. CDR3 length: 16 residues. In DNA, the CDR3 is TGCGCCAGCAGCTTGGGGCTCGGGACAGGAAACTACGAGCAGTACTTC. The encoded protein is CASSLGLGTGNYEQYF.

CDR3 in DNA: TGCGCCAGCAGCTTGGGGCAGGTCGCCTACGAGCAGTACTTC. The encoded protein is CASSLGQVAYEQYF. The chain has TRBV5-1 and TRBJ2-7; D is undetermined. The V gene's germline CDR1 is SGHRS and CDR2 YFSETQ. V lost 0 bases, J lost 2 bases, and 9 bases lay in between. The CDR3 consists of 14 residues.

The chain employs TRBV7-6 and TRBJ1-5; possible D gene TRBD1, 5 bases. Germline V gene lookup returns CDR1 SGHVS and CDR2 FNYEAQ. Trimming cost V 5 bases and J 2 bases, with 22 bases left between them. This CDR3 has 18 residues. The CDR3: CASSPVAGPKAGNQPQHF. Written as DNA, the CDR3 is TGTGCCAGCAGCCCCGTTGCGGGGCCCAAGGCGGGCAATCAGCCCCAGCATTTT.

This clone was seen more than once but under ten times. This CDR3 reads CASSQRDRDSPLHF. DNA of the CDR3: TGCGCCAGCAGCCAACGGGACAGAGATTCACCCCTCCACTTT. J is TRBJ1-6 and V is TRBV4-1; 7 positions match TRBD1. The CDR3 has 14 amino acids. Germline CDR1 is MGHRA and CDR2 is YSYEKL. V gave up 2 bases and J gave up 8 bases; unmatched junction bases: 3.

The rearrangement links TRBV4-2 to TRBJ1-2; TRBD1 agrees at 8 bases. CDR1 LGHNA and CDR2 YNFKEQ come from the germline V gene. The CDR3 runs to 14 residues. The J segment lost 4 bases and the V segment lost 5 bases, leaving 6 bases of the junction unmatched. In nucleotides, the CDR3 is TGTGCCAGCAGCGAGGGACAGGAGACCTATGGCTACACCTTC. It yields the protein CASSEGQETYGYTF.

The V call is TRBV7-8, the J call TRBJ2-1; 9 bases map to TRBD2. With 1 base clipped from V and 7 bases from J, the junction kept 5 bases outside the gene matches. This CDR3 comprises 15 residues. CDR1 and CDR2 from the germline V gene are SGHVS and FQNEAQ. CDR3 coding DNA: TGTGCCAGCAGCTTAGTTGCGGGGGGGTTGAATGAGCAGTTCTTC. Protein product: CASSLVAGGLNEQFF.

The chain uses TRBV6-1 and TRBJ1-2, with D possibly being TRBD1 (5 bases). This CDR3 has 14 amino acids. The V gene's germline CDR1 is MNHNS and CDR2 SASEGT. V was cut by 7 bases and J by 4 bases, with 16 bases left in between. CDR3 region: CASNGGQRIYGYTF. The CDR3 DNA reads as TGTGCCAGCAACGGGGGTCAACGGATCTATGGCTACACCTTC.

The chain is built from TRBV6-6 and TRBJ1-4; D is perhaps TRBD1 (6 bases). Germline V lookup: CDR1 MNHNY, CDR2 SVGAGI (reference sequence). The CDR3 consists of 16 residues. Trimming pared 0 bases from V and 7 bases from J, leaving 15 bases between. CDR3 bases: TGTGCCAGCAGTTACTCGGGGACACAGATTCCTGAAAAACTGTTTTTT. Its translation is CASSYSGTQIPEKLFF.

The V gene is TRBV30, the J gene TRBJ2-5, with TRBD2 matching 8 bases. The CDR3 sequence is 14 residues long. Per the germline V gene, CDR1 is GTSNPN and CDR2 is SVGIG (reference sequence). The V segment lost 4 bases and the J segment 2 bases; nucleotides outside the gene matches: 6. CDR3 sequence reads: CAWKKLAEQETQYF. In DNA, the CDR3 is TGTGCCTGGAAAAAACTAGCGGAGCAAGAGACCCAGTACTTC. Full variable domain (remainder filled in from reference TRBV30 and TRBJ2-5): SQTIHQWPATLVQPVGSPLSLECTVEGTSNPNLYWYRQAAGRGLQLLFYSVGIGQISSEVPQNLSASRPQDRQFILSSKKLLLSDSGFYLCAWKKLAEQETQYFGPGTRLLVL.

This clone came up a few times. The V call is TRBV5-4, the J call TRBJ1-1; 7 bases agree with TRBD1. Germline loops: CDR1 SGHNT, CDR2 YYREEE (reference sequence). The trim removed 7 bases at V and 1 base at J, leaving 7 bases unmatched. This CDR3 contains 14 residues. In DNA, the CDR3 is TGTGCCAGCCAAAGAACAGGGGAGAACACTGAAGCTTTCTTT. Protein: CASQRTGENTEAFF. The whole variable domain, filled in from reference TRBV5-4 and TRBJ1-1, reads ETGVTQSPTHLIKTRGQQVTLRCSSQSGHNTVSWYQQALGQGPQFIFQYYREEENGRGNFPPRFSGLQFPNYSSELNVNALELDDSALYLCASQRTGENTEAFFGQGTRLTVV.